The clone carrying this TCR beta chain has just a few counts. TCRdb processed the 5' RACE reads anew with MiXCR; each CDR3 protein has one entry. In the table there are about 83,000 distinct CDR3 sequences, roughly an eighth of which are singletons. This specimen comes from a study of early T cells in non-severe SARS-CoV-2 infection. The wider study: It was bulk RNA from unsorted whole blood that was sequenced, and the chains were unpaired.

CDR3 size: 16 residues. The germline V gene has CDR1 SGHTA and CDR2 FQGNSA. V shed 5 bases, J shed 6 bases, and the junction held 10 bases outside the gene matches. The chain couples TRBV7-2 to TRBJ1-5, with 10 bases fitting TRBD1. The receptor comes from an adult who was a healthcare worker with PCR-confirmed SARS-CoV-2 infection or an uninfected control (not recorded which). The sequenced sample consisted of whole blood. CDR3 residues: CASSAGAGQGFQPQHF. The CDR3 DNA reads as TGTGCCAGCAGCGCGGGAGCGGGACAGGGGTTTCAGCCCCAGCATTTT.